The rows below give T cell receptor beta chains drawn from one sample of a study of blood T cell repertoires in COVID-19. Profiled with immunoSEQ multiplex PCR; TCRdb holds only in-frame clones, not every one. Among tens of thousands of clones, approximately 86% were seen once, and the ten largest hold 10%. The sample was peripheral blood. These receptors came from a human donor with acute or convalescent COVID-19. The donor label of this sample is uncertain. The CDR3 runs from the conserved cysteine through the conserved F or W. A D gene is named only where the DNA matches it firmly. Expanded clones get a size class; other rows say once, few or many, or leave the size out.

>.|.|TRBJ1-5|TRBV4-2
CASSQDSDSNQPQHF
TGTGCCAGCAGCCAAGACAGTGATAGCAATCAGCCCCAGCATTTT
>.|.|TRBJ1-3|TRBV5-1
CASSQLPGFSGNTIYF
TGCGCCAGCAGCCAGCTGCCGGGATTTTCTGGAAACACCATATATTTT
>.|.|TRBJ2-1|TRBV2
CASSAELAEQFF
TGTGCCAGCAGCGCTGAACTAGCAGAGCAGTTCTTC
>.|.|TRBJ1-1|TRBV25-1
CASSAGAMNTEAFF
TGTGCCAGCAGTGCAGGGGCGATGAACACTGAAGCTTTCTTT
>TRBD1|.|TRBJ2-2|TRBV19
CASSMGWGTGNTGELFF
TGTGCCAGTAGTATGGGTTGGGGGACAGGGAACACCGGGGAGCTGTTTTTT
>.|.|TRBJ2-3|TRBV3-1/TRBV3-2
CASSQGPDTQYF
TGTGCCAGCAGCCAAGGGCCAGATACGCAGTATTTT
>TRBD2|.|TRBJ2-2|TRBV19
CASSKGLANTGELFF
TGTGCCAGTAGTAAGGGACTAGCGAACACCGGGGAGCTGTTTTTT
>TRBD2|.|TRBJ2-7|TRBV10-2
CASSRAGVIEQYF
TGCGCCAGCAGTCGTGCGGGAGTTATCGAGCAGTACTTC
>.|few|TRBJ1-5|TRBV24-1
CATSLGGQPQHF
TGTGCCACCAGTTTGGGGGGTCAGCCCCAGCATTTT
>.|once|TRBJ1-4|TRBV15
CATSRQVGEKLFF
TGTGCCACCAGCCGACAGGTTGGCGAAAAACTGTTTTTT
>TRBD2|.|TRBJ2-3|TRBV9
CASSVGASGRVDTQYF
TGTGCCAGCAGCGTGGGGGCTAGCGGGAGGGTTGATACGCAGTATTTT
>.|.|TRBJ1-5|TRBV6-5
CATEGDGGDRQPQHF
TGTGCCACCGAAGGGGACGGAGGGGATCGTCAGCCCCAGCATTTT
>TRBD2|.|TRBJ2-1|TRBV10-3
CAISESSGNSYNEQFF
TGTGCCATCAGTGAATCTAGCGGGAACTCATACAATGAGCAGTTCTTC
>.|.|TRBJ2-3|TRBV7-2
CASSFSTDTQYF
TGTGCCAGCAGCTTCTCCACAGATACGCAGTATTTT
>.|.|TRBJ2-4|TRBV28
CASSFIDLAKNIQYF
TGTGCCAGCAGTTTTATCGACTTAGCCAAAAACATTCAGTACTTC
>.|.|TRBJ1-1|TRBV7-8
CASSQRESNTEAFF
TGTGCCAGCAGCCAACGGGAGTCGAACACTGAAGCTTTCTTT
>.|few|TRBJ1-1|TRBV12-3/TRBV12-4
CASSFRENTEAFF
TGTGCCAGCAGTTTTCGGGAGAACACTGAAGCTTTCTTT
>TRBD2|.|TRBJ2-5|TRBV3-1/TRBV3-2
CASSQVHSGGEETQYF
TGTGCCAGCAGCCAAGTTCACAGCGGGGGGGAAGAGACCCAGTACTTC
>.|.|TRBJ1-2|TRBV5-8
CASRERGYGYTF
TGTGCCAGCAGGGAGCGGGGCTATGGCTACACCTTC
>TRBD1|.|TRBJ2-3|TRBV9
CASSVAGQVSTDTQYF
TGTGCCAGCAGCGTAGCCGGACAGGTCAGCACAGATACGCAGTATTTT
>.|.|TRBJ2-7|TRBV28
CASSYSGEQYF
TGTGCCAGCAGTTATTCCGGGGAGCAGTACTTC
>.|.|TRBJ1-3|TRBV6-5
CASSYLKQVDTIYF
TGTGCCAGCAGCTATCTTAAACAGGTGGACACCATATATTTT
>TRBD1|.|TRBJ1-2|TRBV14
CASSPRTGRDYGYTF
TGTGCCAGCAGCCCGAGGACAGGGAGGGACTATGGCTACACCTTC
>.|.|TRBJ2-4|TRBV2
CASSDSRGLAKNIQYF
TGTGCCAGCAGTGATTCCAGGGGCCTAGCCAAAAACATTCAGTACTTC
>TRBD1|.|TRBJ1-2|TRBV7-2
CASSLGGQGGVFGYTF
TGTGCCAGCAGCTTAGGGGGACAGGGAGGGGTGTTCGGCTACACCTTC
>.|once|TRBJ2-5|TRBV30
CAWSPRETQYF
TGTGCCTGGAGTCCCCGGGAGACCCAGTACTTC
>TRBD1|.|TRBJ2-5|TRBV5-1
CASSLAGSGGETQYF
TGCGCCAGCAGCTTGGCCGGATCAGGGGGCGAGACCCAGTACTTC
>TRBD1|.|TRBJ1-2|TRBV28
CASSSGRGQRIGYTF
TGTGCCAGCAGTTCGGGTAGGGGACAGAGAATAGGCTACACCTTC
>TRBD2|.|TRBJ2-5|TRBV5-1
CASTQAGQETQYF
TGCGCCAGCACCCAAGCGGGGCAAGAGACCCAGTACTTC
>TRBD2|.|TRBJ2-1|TRBV29-1
CSVLGTRGGIDEQFF
TGCAGCGTTCTGGGTACCCGGGGGGGCATAGATGAGCAGTTCTTC
>.|.|TRBJ2-3|TRBV29-1
CSVEVQGTSDTQYF
TGCAGCGTTGAAGTCCAGGGTACATCAGATACGCAGTATTTT
>TRBD2|.|TRBJ2-5|TRBV2
CASSEERGGRETQYF
TGTGCCAGCAGTGAGGAGCGGGGGGGCCGTGAGACCCAGTACTTC
>TRBD1|.|TRBJ1-2|TRBV7-8
CASSQRDRTVTF
TGTGCCAGCAGCCAAAGGGACAGGACTGTCACCTTC
>.|few|TRBJ1-6|TRBV11-2
CASTVDNLNSPLHF
TGTGCCAGCACCGTGGACAATCTAAATTCACCCCTCCACTTT
>TRBD2|.|TRBJ2-1|TRBV18
CASSPPRGETSGISEQFF
TGTGCCAGCTCACCACCGAGAGGTGAAACTAGCGGGATAAGTGAGCAGTTCTTC
>TRBD2|.|TRBJ2-6|TRBV4-2
CASSQDQVWGGSSGANVLTF
TGTGCCAGCAGCCAAGATCAGGTCTGGGGGGGAAGCTCTGGGGCCAACGTCCTGACTTTC
>TRBD2|once|TRBJ2-1|TRBV5-1
CASSQERGGRLSNEQFF
TGCGCCAGCAGCCAGGAGCGGGGGGGCCGACTGTCCAATGAGCAGTTCTTC
>.|few|TRBJ1-1|TRBV6-6
CASSWRQDPEAFF
TGTGCCAGCAGTTGGAGACAGGACCCTGAAGCTTTCTTT
>.|.|TRBJ2-3|TRBV6-5
CASSYSSTTTDTQYF
TGTGCCAGCAGTTACTCGTCCACTACCACAGATACGCAGTATTTT
>TRBD2|.|TRBJ2-5|TRBV18
CASSLNGGAVETQYF
TGTGCCAGCTCACTAAACGGGGGGGCCGTGGAGACCCAGTACTTC